Described below is a single T cell receptor beta chain sequence and its context. Using its own MiXCR run on the RT-PCR reads, TCRdb lists one record per CDR3 protein. The sample contains around 700,000 distinct CDR3 sequences, 12% to 15% of which appear only once. The specimen sequenced was memory CD4+ T cells from blood. This TCR derives from a female donor in good health, serving as a healthy control.

The CDR3 is CASSGLGAYGYTF. CDR3 bases: TGTGCCAGCAGTGGACTCGGGGCCTATGGCTACACCTTC. The chain joins TRBV2 to TRBJ1-2; weak D call: TRBD1 (5 bases). Trimming removed 4 bases from V and 4 bases from J, with 10 bases in between. The germline CDR1 and CDR2 sequences are SNHLY and FYNNEI. This CDR3 is 13 amino acids long. The variable domain in full, with the rest retrieved from reference TRBV2 and TRBJ1-2, is EPEVTQTPSHQVTQMGQEVILRCVPISNHLYFYWYRQILGQKVEFLVSFYNNEISEKSEIFDDQFSVERPDGSNFTLKIRSTKLEDSAMYFCASSGLGAYGYTFGSGTRLTVV.